Below, one T cell receptor (beta chain) is given with its context. The antigen is unknown. Trimming left V 4 bases short and J 0 bases short, with 9 bases between. Germline V lookup: CDR1 SGHNT, CDR2 YENEEA. This CDR3 is built from 14 residues. This record comes from a study of T cell responses to AZD1222 COVID-19 vaccine. As for the study in general: Doses given second, at about 4 or about 12 weeks, were pooled.

Study-level points and caveats: Spike-specific TCR breadth rose after two AZD1222 doses, and depth rose as well. Most donors were white British, females outnumbered males, and clonal diversity was possibly underestimated.

The data were produced by immunoSEQ multiplex PCR, yet TCRdb's version contains in-frame clones alone and is incomplete. The repertoire includes 100,000 to 150,000 clones, roughly 93% of them detected once, and 5.5% to 8% sits in the top ten. The receptor's source is an adult in good health. V gene TRBV11-3 combines with J gene TRBJ1-1; weak D call: TRBD1 (5 bases). The sample was peripheral blood, taken on day 0 of AZD1222 vaccination. The CDR3 DNA is TGTGCCAGCAGCTCGGGGGGAGTGAACACTGAAGCTTTCTTT. Its translation: CASSSGGVNTEAFF. Based on the CDR3 plus reference TRBV11-3 and TRBJ1-1, the full variable domain is EAGVVQSPRYKIIEKKQPVAFWCNPISGHNTLYWYLQNLGQGPELLIRYENEEAVDDSQLPKDRFSAERLKGVDSTLKIQPAELGDSAVYLCASSSGGVNTEAFFGQGTRLTVV.